The next 14 T cell receptor beta chains were all read from a single sample in a study of T cells after yellow fever vaccination. One entry per CDR3 protein, called by TCRdb with MiXCR from the 5' RACE reads. The sample consists of 13,000 or so distinct CDR3 sequences, 4% to 6% of them appearing once. Sequencing used PBMCs, either bulk or a sorted T-cell subset (CD4+, CD8+, memory, or dextramer-sorted; not recorded which), obtained 45 days after the yellow fever booster vaccination. The receptors come from a man aged 30 to 45 who received the YFV17D yellow fever vaccine.

In this sample, this clonotype turned up many times. The chain joins TRBV27 to TRBJ2-1; D is perhaps TRBD2 (5 bases). V lost 3 bases to trimming and J lost 1 base, with 13 bases between them. This CDR3 has 16 residues. CDR1 MNHEY and CDR2 SMNVEV come from the germline V gene (reference sequence). CDR3 residues: CASSFEGLGSYNEQFF. For the CDR3, the DNA is TGTGCCAGCAGTTTTGAGGGCCTTGGTTCCTACAATGAGCAGTTCTTC.

V is TRBV15 and J is TRBJ2-7; tentatively, D is TRBD1 (5 bases). The CDR3 covers 11 residues. Germline loops: CDR1 LNHNV, CDR2 YYDKDF (reference sequence). V lost 3 bases, J lost 7 bases, and 7 bases lay in between. CDR3 DNA: TGTGCCACCAGCAGTCGACAGGAGCAGTACTTC. It codes for CATSSRQEQYF. Combining the CDR3 with reference TRBV15 and TRBJ2-7 gives the whole variable domain DAMVIQNPRYQVTQFGKPVTLSCSQTLNHNVMYWYQQKSSQAPKLLFHYYDKDFNNEADTPDNFQSRRPNTSFCFLDIRSPGLGDTAMYLCATSSRQEQYFGPGTRLTVT.

This clonotype is deemed medium-sized. The J gene is TRBJ2-5, the V gene TRBV10-1; D unclear. Trimming took 3 bases from V and 0 from J, leaving 5 bases between them. Per the germline V gene, CDR1 is WNHNN and CDR2 is SYGVQD (reference sequence). This CDR3 is built from 13 residues. The CDR3 loop is CASSDLYQETQYF. CDR3 nucleotide sequence: TGCGCCAGCAGTGACCTGTACCAAGAGACCCAGTACTTC.

This clonotype was counted at least ten times. The J gene is TRBJ2-1, the V gene TRBV27; 11 bases map to TRBD1. V was pared by 5 bases and J by 8 bases, with 14 bases of the junction left unmatched. There are 17 residues in the CDR3. In germline, CDR1 is MNHEY, CDR2 SMNVEV (reference sequence). The CDR3 DNA follows: TGTGCCAGCAGTATACAGCCAGGGGACAGGGGGATGGATGAGCAGTTCTTC. This gives the protein CASSIQPGDRGMDEQFF.

Note on this clonotype: Since a much larger clone is just one base distant, this may be a read error. The rearrangement links TRBV20-1 to TRBJ2-1; D uncertain. The CDR3 is made up of 14 amino acids. Trimming removed 1 base at V and 0 bases at J, with 7 bases between. Germline-derived CDR1 and CDR2 are DFQATT and SNEGSKA (reference sequence). CDR3 sequence: CSARVRSSYNEQFF. DNA of the CDR3: TGCAGTGCTAGAGTGAGGAGCTCCTACAATGAGCAGTTCTTC.

This clonotype was picked up many times. The chain is built from TRBV7-2 and TRBJ2-5; TRBD1 or TRBD2 may be the D gene (5 bases each). Germline CDR1 reads SGHTA; CDR2 reads FQGNSA. This CDR3 has 16 residues. V was trimmed by 7 bases and J by 5 bases, leaving 23 bases between them. In DNA, the CDR3 is TGTGCCAGCACCCCCCCGGGGCTTCGAGTCGGGGAGACCCAGTACTTC. Translation gives CASTPPGLRVGETQYF.

This clonotype has at least ten counts. V gene TRBV6-1 combines with J gene TRBJ2-2; 10 bases are a match to TRBD1. The CDR3 consists of 16 residues. V lost 6 bases, J lost 2 bases, and 6 bases stayed unmatched. Germline CDR1 reads MNHNS; CDR2 reads SASEGT. CDR3 bases: TGTGCCAGCAGCCGCCGGGACAGGGGTAACACCGGGGAGCTGTTTTTT. Encoded protein: CASSRRDRGNTGELFF.

This clonotype was counted ten times or more. This rearrangement joins TRBV7-2 to TRBJ2-7; a weak D match, TRBD1 (6 bases). The CDR3 has 15 amino acids. V lost 1 base and J 6 bases, leaving 16 bases between the germline ends. The germline gives CDR1 SGHTA, CDR2 FQGNSA. CDR3 sequence reads: CASSLVLSTGLEQYF. The CDR3, as DNA: TGTGCCAGCAGCTTAGTTTTAAGTACAGGGCTCGAGCAGTACTTC.

Many counts were recorded for this clonotype. The CDR3: CASGTSGSYDEQYF. CDR3 DNA: TGTGCCAGCGGGACTAGCGGGAGTTATGACGAGCAGTACTTC. The chain couples TRBV6-2 or TRBV6-3 to TRBJ2-7; 14 bases are a match to TRBD2. The CDR3 totals 14 residues. Looked up from germline, CDR1 is MNHEY and CDR2 is SVGEGT. J gave up 5 bases and V 8 bases, and 5 bases lay outside the gene matches.

This clonotype has a count of ten or more. The chain joins TRBV7-9 to TRBJ2-7; tentative D call: TRBD1 (6 bases). Trimming pared 5 bases from V and 2 bases from J, leaving 16 bases between. The CDR3 has 15 residues. Per the germline V gene, CDR1 is SEHNR and CDR2 is FQNEAQ (reference sequence). The CDR3 bases are TGTGCCAGCAGCACCTCCCGGACAGTGACCTACGAGCAGTACTTC. It is translated as CASSTSRTVTYEQYF.

This clonotype appeared many times. The DNA for the CDR3 is TGTGCCAGCAGGGCTGGGGGAGGCGAGCAGTACTTC. Its protein product is CASRAGGGEQYF. This chain joins TRBV11-2 and TRBJ2-7; D is possibly TRBD2 (6 bases). This CDR3 comprises 12 residues. V was pared by 6 bases and J by 6 bases, with 12 bases between. CDR1 is SGHAT, CDR2 FQNNGV, per germline.

The chain carries TRBV5-1 and TRBJ2-5; D not certain. V shed 1 base and J shed 5 bases, with 15 bases lying between them. This CDR3 region has 15 residues. The germline V gene has CDR1 SGHRS and CDR2 YFSETQ. The CDR3 sequence is CASSLNGGKRETQYF. For the CDR3, the DNA is TGCGCCAGCAGCTTGAACGGCGGAAAGAGGGAGACCCAGTACTTC.

The sample holds many counts of this clonotype. The rearrangement uses TRBV7-8 and TRBJ2-2; D is possibly TRBD1 (5 bases). The CDR3 has 16 amino acids. V lost 1 base, J lost 3 bases, and 12 bases lay in between. Germline assignment: CDR1 SGHVS and CDR2 FQNEAQ. The CDR3 DNA is TGTGCCAGCAGCTTAGACAGGACATTTGACACCGGGGAGCTGTTTTTT. Amino acid sequence: CASSLDRTFDTGELFF.

Ten or more counts support this clonotype. One end of the junction is discordant with germline, which a read error may explain. The J gene is TRBJ2-7, the V gene TRBV4-2; D not resolved. This CDR3 has 11 residues. Germline V gives CDR1 LGHNA, CDR2 YNFKEQ. The CDR3 protein is CASSQGEEQYF. The CDR3 nucleotides read TGTGCCAGTAGCCAAGGTGAAGAGCAGTACTTC.